This section outlines one T cell receptor beta chain sequence together with its context. The entry originates in a study of blood T cell repertoires in COVID-19. The repertoire was sequenced with immunoSEQ multiplex PCR; TCRdb's copy has only in-frame clones and lacks some. The sample yields approximately 200,000 clones, 80% to 90% seen once. V lost 1 base and J lost 1, with 7 bases in between. CDR1 and CDR2 (germline): SGHTA, FQGNSA. The CDR3 covers 14 residues. The source material was peripheral blood. This chain uses TRBV7-2 with TRBJ1-1; D remains unclear. This clonotype originated in a man aged 35-49 years with acute or convalescent COVID-19. The DNA of the CDR3 is TGTGCCAGCAGCTTAGATGGCTCGAACACTGAAGCTTTCTTT. Its protein product is CASSLDGSNTEAFF.